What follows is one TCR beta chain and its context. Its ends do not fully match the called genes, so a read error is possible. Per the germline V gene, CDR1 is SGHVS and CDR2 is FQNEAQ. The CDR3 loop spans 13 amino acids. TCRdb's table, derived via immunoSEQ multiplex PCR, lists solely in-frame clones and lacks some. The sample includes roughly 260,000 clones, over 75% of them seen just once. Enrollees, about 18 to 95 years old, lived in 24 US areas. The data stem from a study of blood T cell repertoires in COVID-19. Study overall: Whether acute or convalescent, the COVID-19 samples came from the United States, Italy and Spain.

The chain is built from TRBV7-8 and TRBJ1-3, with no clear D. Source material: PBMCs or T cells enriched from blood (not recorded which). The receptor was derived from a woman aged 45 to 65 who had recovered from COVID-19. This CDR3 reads CASSTSFSASTHF. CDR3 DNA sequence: TGTGCCAGCAGCACTAGTTTTTCGGCCTCGACCCATTTT.